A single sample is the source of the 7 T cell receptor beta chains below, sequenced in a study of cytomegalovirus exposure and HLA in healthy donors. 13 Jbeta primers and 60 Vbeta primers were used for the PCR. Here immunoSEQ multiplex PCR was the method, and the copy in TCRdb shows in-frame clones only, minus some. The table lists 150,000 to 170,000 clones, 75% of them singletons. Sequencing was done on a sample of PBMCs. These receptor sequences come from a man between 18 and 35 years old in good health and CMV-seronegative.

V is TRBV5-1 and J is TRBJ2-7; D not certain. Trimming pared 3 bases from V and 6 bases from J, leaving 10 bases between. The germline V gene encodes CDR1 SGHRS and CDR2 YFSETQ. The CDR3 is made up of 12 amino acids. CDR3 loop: CASSSHMAEQYF. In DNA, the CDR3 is TGCGCCAGCAGCTCCCACATGGCCGAGCAGTACTTC.

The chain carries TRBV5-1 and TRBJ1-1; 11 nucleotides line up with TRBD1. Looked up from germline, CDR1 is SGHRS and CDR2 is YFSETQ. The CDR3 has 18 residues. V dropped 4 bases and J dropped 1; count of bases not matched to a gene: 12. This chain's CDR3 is CASSVGQGARWENTEAFF. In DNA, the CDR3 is TGCGCCAGCAGCGTAGGACAGGGGGCCCGGTGGGAGAACACTGAAGCTTTCTTT.

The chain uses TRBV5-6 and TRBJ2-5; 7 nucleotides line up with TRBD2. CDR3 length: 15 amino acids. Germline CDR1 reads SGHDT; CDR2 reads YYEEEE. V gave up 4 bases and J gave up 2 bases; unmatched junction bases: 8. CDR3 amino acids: CASSAGKAGQETQYF. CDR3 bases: TGTGCCAGCAGCGCAGGGAAAGCGGGGCAAGAGACCCAGTACTTC.

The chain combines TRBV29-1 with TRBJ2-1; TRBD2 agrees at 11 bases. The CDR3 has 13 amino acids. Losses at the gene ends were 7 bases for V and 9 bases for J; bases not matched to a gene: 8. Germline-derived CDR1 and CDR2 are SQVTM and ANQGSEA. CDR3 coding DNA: TGCAGCGCCGAAGGGCTAGCGGGGGGTGAGCAGTTCTTC. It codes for CSAEGLAGGEQFF.

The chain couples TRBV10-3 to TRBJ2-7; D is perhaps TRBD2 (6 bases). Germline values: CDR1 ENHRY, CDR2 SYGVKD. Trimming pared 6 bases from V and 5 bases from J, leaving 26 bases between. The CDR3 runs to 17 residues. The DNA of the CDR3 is TGTGCCATCAGCGCCGGGAGCGACGCTTTAGGGGTTCACGAGCAGTACTTC. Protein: CAISAGSDALGVHEQYF.

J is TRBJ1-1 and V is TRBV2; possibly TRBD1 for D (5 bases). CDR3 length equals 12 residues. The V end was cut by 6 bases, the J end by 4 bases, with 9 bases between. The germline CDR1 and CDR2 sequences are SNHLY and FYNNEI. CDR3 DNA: TGTGCCAGCAGGGTGGGGGGCACTGAAGCTTTCTTT. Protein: CASRVGGTEAFF.

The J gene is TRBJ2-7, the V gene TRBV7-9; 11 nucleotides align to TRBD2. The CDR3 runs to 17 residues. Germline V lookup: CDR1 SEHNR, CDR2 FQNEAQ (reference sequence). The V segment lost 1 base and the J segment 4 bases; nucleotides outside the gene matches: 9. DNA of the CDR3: TGTGCCAGCAGCTTAGACCAGCCTAGCGGGAGGCGGTACGAGCAGTACTTC. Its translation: CASSLDQPSGRRYEQYF.